This TCR beta chain was sequenced for a study of blood T cell repertoires in COVID-19. Study information: The United States, Italy and Spain supplied acute and convalescent COVID-19 samples. Sources were T cells, B-cell-depleted T cells, or PBMCs; the material itself was cDNA or gDNA.

V shed 5 bases, J shed 6 bases, and the junction held 1 base outside the gene matches. This CDR3 comprises 12 residues. CDR1 and CDR2 (germline): SGHAT, FQNNGV. Sequencing was performed with immunoSEQ multiplex PCR; in TCRdb, only in-frame clones are kept and a portion is missing. The sample lists 140,000 to 150,000 clones, about nine tenths occurring once. This receptor was identified in a human donor in a cohort sampled during active COVID-19. This chain links TRBV11-2 with TRBJ2-3, with 8 bases that match TRBD2. The material sequenced was peripheral blood. CDR3 loop: CASSVAGDTQYF. The CDR3 coding sequence is TGTGCCAGCAGCGTAGCGGGGGATACGCAGTATTTT.